This T cell receptor beta chain was captured by sequencing in a study of cytomegalovirus exposure and HLA in healthy donors. A multiplex PCR was run with 60 Vbeta primers and 13 Jbeta primers. The repertoire was sequenced with immunoSEQ multiplex PCR; TCRdb's copy has only in-frame clones and lacks some. Found here are tens of thousands of clones; the top ten clones hold 2.5% to 3.5%. General study results and limits: Across donors, sequencing depth was assumed by presence/absence analyses to be roughly uniform. Among TCR sequences, most were rare, though some public TCRs appeared in many donors.

Looked up from germline, CDR1 is SGHRS and CDR2 is YFSETQ. This CDR3 is 15 amino acids long. V was trimmed by 0 bases and J by 6 bases, leaving 12 bases between them. On this clone itself: Its matching antigen is unknown.

This clonotype originated in a woman between 25 and 40 years old in good health and CMV-seropositive. The sequenced sample was PBMCs. This chain links TRBV5-1 with TRBJ2-2; TRBD2 is a possible D gene (5 bases). The DNA for the CDR3 is TGCGCCAGCAGCTTGGCGTCTAGCAGTGCCGGGGAGCTGTTTTTT. Translated: CASSLASSSAGELFF.